This TCR beta chain is drawn from a study of beta chain features in type 1 diabetes (dated by TCRdb to about 2018). Background for the entire study: Mean age, gender distribution, total cell number and subset yield did not differ between patients and healthy donors. Regulatory and stem cell-like memory subsets were isolated from only 8 patients and about 8 healthy donors, whereas naive and central memory subsets came from all 30 or so donors. The study compared TCRB repertoires of sorted circulating CD4+ T cell subsets between recently diagnosed type 1 diabetes patients and matched healthy donors. A total of about 110 million sorted cells were examined across all samples, and the number of cells per subset was strongly correlated with RNA yield. Here is what the overall study found, with its caveats: Patients with type 1 diabetes made fewer insertions and deleted more nucleotides at VDJ recombination sites, implying thymic rearrangement abnormalities. Naive, central memory and regulatory TCRB repertoires appeared to be more alike among patients than among healthy donors. Because cDNA rather than genomic DNA was sequenced, highly expressing activated cells could have been over-represented, although no difference in activation and CD3 levels was found between groups. Because small numbers of individuals were included in the HLA sub-analyses, any influence of HLA type on TCRB rearrangement was left unresolved. Shorter templates might have been favored by PCR, but patient and control samples were amplified and corrected together, so both groups would have been affected equally by any skew. Type 1 diabetes patients showed a moderate but significant shortening of TCRB CDR3 length in all four CD4+ subsets.

Notes on this clone: No antigen is known for it. No much larger clone is present one base from it, and per-base qualities are unavailable.

The CDR3 spans 14 residues, from the cysteine through the phenylalanine. This entry keeps only the CDR3 DNA: 42 bases, framed from base 1. From a lookup of the germline V gene, CDR1 and CDR2 are SGHRS and YFSETQ. V ends up 0 bases short and J 8 bases short, with an unmatched junction base count of 3. The entire amount of isolated RNA was reverse transcribed using the High Capacity cDNA Reverse Transcription Kit, so the sequenced TCRB transcripts were expressed ones. Deep immunoSEQ sequencing was performed on naive, central memory and regulatory T cell samples, with an average of roughly 3.6 million total reads per sample. Sorted cells were lysed in RLT buffer, and RNA was extracted using DNase-treated RNeasy Micro or Mini kits according to cell number. To prevent cross-contamination, every cell subset was processed on its own, while patient and healthy donor samples were processed together. The immunoSEQ multiplex PCR was used to amplify TCRB sequences from cDNA, yielding 87-bp fragments that span the CDR3 region. Amplicons were sequenced on the Illumina HiSeq platform. The authors' analysis ran thus. Synthetic template baselines were used to correct PCR bias computationally, reads within Hamming distance 2 were collapsed together, and singletons that could not be merged were discarded. By aligning reads against IMGT, V, D and J genes, CDR3 length, and insertions or deletions at six rearrangement sites were assigned. Within each subset, clonotype counts were normalized to sorted cell number, after which true diversity and Gini coefficients were computed with the tcR R package. The overlap coefficient, calculated on TCRB nucleotide sequences, was used to quantify repertoire sharing. As a proxy for the pre-selection repertoire, out-of-frame TCRB sequences from naive cells were analyzed. The clones in this table, taken by TCRdb from immuneACCESS, are in-frame only. Not every clone is retained; where verified, under half of the shortfall comes from an unresolved V gene, and the cause of the rest is unknown. That table furnishes V, J and clone size, whereas the DNA furnished D and trimming. Recorded for this sample are around 340,000 clones; 20% of them occurred a single time. The ten largest clones take up around 0.044% of the sample.

From each donor, a single peripheral blood sample of about 110 mL on average was drawn into heparinised tubes. A BD FACSAria II was used to sort naive, central memory, regulatory and stem cell-like memory CD4+ T cells with a panel that included CD45RO, CCR7, CD25, CD127, CD95 and CD27. Every sorted population had a purity above 95%. PBMCs were isolated right away by Lymphoprep density gradient centrifugation and were stained directly, without culture. So that batch effects would be minimized, each experiment stained and sorted samples in pairs, pairing one healthy donor with one patient. The receptor's source is a woman between 18 and 29 years old in good health. Sequenced material: naive CD4+ T cells from blood. This specimen's cell subset or site label, interpreted: true naive CD4+ T cells. The V gene is TRBV5-1 and the J gene is TRBJ1-2; TRBD1 matches 11 bases in the middle. Here the CDR3 is given as CASSLAGQGDGYTF. The bases are TGCGCCAGCAGCTTGGCGGGACAGGGGGACGGCTACACCTTC.